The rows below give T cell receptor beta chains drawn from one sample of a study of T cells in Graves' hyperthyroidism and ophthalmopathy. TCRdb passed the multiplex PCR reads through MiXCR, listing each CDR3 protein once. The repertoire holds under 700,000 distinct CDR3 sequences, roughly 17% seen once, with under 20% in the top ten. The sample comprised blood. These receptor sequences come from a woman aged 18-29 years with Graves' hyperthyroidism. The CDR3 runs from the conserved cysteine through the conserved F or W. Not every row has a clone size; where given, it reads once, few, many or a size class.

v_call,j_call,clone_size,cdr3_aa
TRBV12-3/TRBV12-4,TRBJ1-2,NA,CASSHGDREPTGGYTF
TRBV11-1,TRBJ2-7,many,CASTRTGGTYEQYF
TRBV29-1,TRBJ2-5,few,CSVVRPNGETQYF
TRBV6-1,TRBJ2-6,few,CASRGGGANVLTF
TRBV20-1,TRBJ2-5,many,CSARDEGSKETQYF
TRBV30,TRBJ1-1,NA,CAWSVRSGEAFF
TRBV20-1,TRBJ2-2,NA,CSANGPGELFF
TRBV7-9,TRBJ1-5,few,CASGTQGGQPQHF
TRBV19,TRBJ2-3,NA,CASSKRNTDTQYF
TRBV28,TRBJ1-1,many,CASSPLTVNTEAFF
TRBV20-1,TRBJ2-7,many,CSALNTGGPEQYF
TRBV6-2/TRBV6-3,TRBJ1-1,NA,CASSYSGVSITEAFF
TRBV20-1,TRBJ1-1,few,CKNRANTEAFF
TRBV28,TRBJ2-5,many,CASSSAGGYQETQYF
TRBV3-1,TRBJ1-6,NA,CASSLGQAFNSPLHF
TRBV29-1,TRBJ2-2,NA,CSARLGGNGELFF
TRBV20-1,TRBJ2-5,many,CSARAGTGEETQYF
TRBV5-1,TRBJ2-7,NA,CASRVEDPISTYEQYF
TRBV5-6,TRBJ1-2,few,CASSPRDSLNYYYGYTF
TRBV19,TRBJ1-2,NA,CASSMSQKGYYGYTF
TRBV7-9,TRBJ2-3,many,CASSQGLAGGRTDTQYF
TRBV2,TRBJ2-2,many,CASSPRATNTGELFF
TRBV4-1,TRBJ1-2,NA,CASSQEAGAPSGYGYTF
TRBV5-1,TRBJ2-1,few,CASSLTSPRNEQFF
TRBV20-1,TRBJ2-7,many,CSAAAAVGLGEQYF
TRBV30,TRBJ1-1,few,CAWSVLEVGEAFF
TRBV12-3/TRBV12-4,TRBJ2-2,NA,CASSFGGNANTGELFF
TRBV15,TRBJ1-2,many,CATSRDPEGNYGYTF
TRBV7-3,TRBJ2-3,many,CASSLRGGIDTQYF
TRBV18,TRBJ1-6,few,CASSPFSTDRQSPLHF